The 9 T cell receptor beta chains given below trace back to one sample, sequenced in a study of shared clonotypes between healthy human individuals. Using immunoSEQ multiplex PCR, the repertoire was profiled, and TCRdb retains in-frame clones only, with some absent. The sample holds 2 million to 2.5 million clones; more than 80% are singletons and the top ten take around 0.4%. The material sequenced was naive CD4+ T cells from PBMCs. The subset here: CD45RA+ positively selected. Receptors were obtained from a man between 18 and 29 years old in good health. Some clones in this sample may be carry-over from other donors' samples.

V is TRBV5-1 and J is TRBJ1-1; no firm D call. CDR3 size: 16 residues. Per germline, CDR1 SGHRS and CDR2 YFSETQ. Trimming removed 5 bases from V and 0 bases from J, with 17 bases in between. The CDR3 is CASSSNSPRLNTEAFF. The CDR3 DNA follows: TGCGCCAGCAGTTCAAATAGCCCCCGGCTGAACACTGAAGCTTTCTTT.

V gene TRBV18 combines with J gene TRBJ2-7, with D perhaps matching TRBD2 (5 bases). CDR1 and CDR2 from the germline V gene are KGHSH and LQKENI. The V end lost 3 bases, the J end lost 6 bases, and 9 bases lay between the germline ends. The CDR3 length is 12 residues. The DNA for the CDR3 is TGTGCCAGCTCACCCGACCTAGCCGAGCAGTACTTC. Protein: CASSPDLAEQYF.

The V call is TRBV29-1, the J call TRBJ2-2, with D maybe TRBD1 (6 bases). The V gene lost 5 bases and the J gene lost 6 bases, with 10 bases spanning the gap. CDR1 SQVTM and CDR2 ANQGSEA come from the germline V gene. The CDR3 runs to 12 residues. This CDR3 reads CSVTGIPGELFF. CDR3 sequence (DNA): TGCAGCGTTACAGGGATTCCCGGGGAGCTGTTTTTT.

This chain uses TRBV27 with TRBJ1-1; D is possibly TRBD1 (6 bases). CDR3 length equals 16 residues. Trimming shortened V by 6 bases and J by 1 base, and 18 bases separated the two germline ends. Germline CDR1 MNHEY, CDR2 SMNVEV (reference sequence). The CDR3 is CASSPRPGAPNTEAFF. The CDR3 DNA sequence: TGTGCCAGCAGCCCCCGGCCGGGGGCACCGAACACTGAAGCTTTCTTT.

This clone was picked up one time. V usage is TRBV2 and J usage is TRBJ1-3, with a possible D match to TRBD1 (5 bases). CDR1 SNHLY and CDR2 FYNNEI come from the germline V gene. V was cut by 4 bases and J by 4 bases, with 8 bases left in between. This CDR3 has 13 amino acids. The CDR3 loop is CASSGQTGNTIYF. The CDR3 DNA is TGTGCCAGCAGTGGACAGACAGGAAACACCATATATTTT.

This chain joins TRBV6-5 and TRBJ1-3; no firm D call. Germline V gene data show CDR1 as MNHEY and CDR2 as SVGAGI. The CDR3 covers 13 residues. Between the trimmed V and J ends, which lost 2 bases and 0 bases, there was a span of 2 bases. CDR3 amino acids: CASSYSSGNTIYF. The CDR3 nucleotides are TGTGCCAGCAGTTACAGCTCTGGAAACACCATATATTTT.

This chain uses TRBV5-1 with TRBJ2-3, with 15 bases aligning to TRBD2. Looked up from germline, CDR1 is SGHRS and CDR2 is YFSETQ. V was pared by 1 base and J by 5 bases, with 8 bases of the junction left unmatched. The length of the CDR3 is 18 residues. CDR3 in DNA: TGCGCCAGCAGCTTGTTTGGACTAGCGGGAGGGGATAGAGATACGCAGTATTTT. Encoded protein: CASSLFGLAGGDRDTQYF.

The sample holds one count of this clone. V gene TRBV4-1 combines with J gene TRBJ1-2, with 8 bases fitting TRBD1. The CDR3 is made up of 19 amino acids. After removal of 4 bases from V and 1 base from J, the junction contained 17 bases not matched to a gene. Germline assignment: CDR1 MGHRA and CDR2 YSYEKL. In DNA form, the CDR3 reads TGCGCCAGCAGCCCGCCGGGACAGGTGCCCGGCGGAGGTAACTATGGCTACACCTTC. Translated, it gives CASSPPGQVPGGGNYGYTF.

There are a few counts of this clone. The chain couples TRBV4-2 to TRBJ2-5; D ambiguous. Germline V gene lookup returns CDR1 LGHNA and CDR2 YNFKEQ. The CDR3 sequence is 11 residues long. Trimming removed 1 base from V and 7 bases from J, with 4 bases in between. The CDR3 here is CASSQAGTQYF. For the CDR3, the DNA is TGTGCCAGCAGCCAAGCGGGGACCCAGTACTTC.